A selection of T cell receptor beta chains follows, all from one sample in a study of cytomegalovirus exposure and HLA in healthy donors. Sequencing used immunoSEQ multiplex PCR; TCRdb keeps in-frame clones, though not all of them. This table holds 95,000 to 150,000 clones, around two thirds found once. Sequencing was performed on PBMCs. The receptor source for this set is a woman between 40 and 50 years old in good health and CMV-seropositive. CDR3s include the opening cysteine and the closing phenylalanine or tryptophan. The order of the fields is J gene, V gene, CDR3 length, clone size, D gene, CDR3 protein, CDR3 DNA. A D gene is named only where the DNA matches it firmly. Rows may omit the clone size; those that give it use once, few, many or a size class.

TRBJ1-6	TRBV28	14	NA	NA	CASSFTTVNSPLHF	TGTGCCAGCAGTTTCACCACAGTGAATTCACCCCTCCACTTT
TRBJ1-4	TRBV7-8	14	NA	NA	CASSLVRSNEKLFF	TGTGCCAGCAGCTTAGTCCGTAGTAATGAAAAACTGTTTTTT
TRBJ2-7	TRBV7-8	14	NA	TRBD1	CASSPDRAGYEQYF	TGTGCCAGCAGCCCAGACAGGGCCGGCTACGAGCAGTACTTC
TRBJ2-7	TRBV7-9	13	NA	NA	CASSLKGGYEQYF	TGTGCCAGCAGCTTAAAAGGGGGCTACGAGCAGTACTTC
TRBJ1-1	TRBV7-2	14	NA	NA	CASSFLRMNTEAFF	TGTGCCAGCAGCTTCCTAAGAATGAACACTGAAGCTTTCTTT
TRBJ1-6	TRBV5-4	15	NA	TRBD1	CASSLGQGGSSPLHF	TGTGCCAGCAGCTTAGGACAGGGGGGAAGTTCACCCCTCCACTTT
TRBJ1-5	TRBV11-3	16	NA	NA	CASSPAGGPRNQPQHF	TGTGCCAGCAGCCCCGCGGGAGGGCCCCGCAATCAGCCCCAGCATTTT
TRBJ1-1	TRBV9	14	NA	NA	CASSLLGASTEAFF	TGTGCCAGCAGCCTTCTAGGGGCGAGCACTGAAGCTTTCTTT
TRBJ1-5	TRBV6-4	13	NA	NA	CASSELNGQPQHF	TGTGCCAGCAGTGAACTAAATGGTCAGCCCCAGCATTTT
TRBJ1-2	TRBV6-4	15	NA	NA	CASSEEHQASYGYTF	TGTGCCAGCAGTGAGGAACACCAGGCAAGCTATGGCTACACCTTC
TRBJ1-2	TRBV14	17	NA	TRBD1	CASSQDWGSEDRGAGTF	TGTGCCAGCAGCCAAGATTGGGGCTCTGAGGACAGGGGAGCGGGCACCTTC
TRBJ2-2	TRBV10-3	14	NA	NA	CAISEVPGSGELFF	TGTGCCATCAGTGAGGTCCCGGGGTCCGGGGAGCTGTTTTTT
TRBJ1-5	TRBV18	15	NA	NA	CASSPPTGAGQPQHF	TGTGCCAGCTCACCCCCGACAGGAGCAGGTCAGCCCCAGCATTTT
TRBJ1-1	TRBV7-9	15	NA	NA	CASSLLTGINTEAFF	TGTGCCAGCAGCTTACTCACAGGGATAAACACTGAAGCTTTCTTT
TRBJ2-3	TRBV6-5	15	NA	TRBD1	CASSHLEGAGDTQYF	TGTGCCAGCAGTCATTTAGAGGGGGCAGGGGATACGCAGTATTTT
TRBJ1-5	TRBV4-2	17	NA	NA	CASSQSAVVYGDQPQHF	TGTGCCAGCAGCCAATCCGCTGTAGTCTACGGTGATCAGCCCCAGCATTTT
TRBJ1-5	TRBV7-2	14	NA	TRBD1	CASSNTGGGQPQHF	TGTGCCAGCAGCAATACAGGGGGCGGTCAGCCCCAGCATTTT
TRBJ1-6	TRBV6-5	14	NA	TRBD1	CASSRDRGNSPLHF	TGTGCCAGCAGCCGGGACAGGGGAAATTCACCCCTCCACTTT
TRBJ1-5	TRBV6-6	15	NA	TRBD1	CASSLRTGEVQPQHF	TGTGCCAGCAGTCTCCGTACAGGGGAGGTTCAGCCCCAGCATTTT
TRBJ2-1	TRBV7-9	16	NA	TRBD1	CASSPQGTRSYNEQFF	TGTGCCAGCAGCCCACAGGGGACAAGATCCTACAATGAGCAGTTCTTC
TRBJ2-7	TRBV6-5	14	NA	TRBD1	CASRMGQASYEQYF	TGTGCCAGCAGGATGGGACAGGCGTCCTACGAGCAGTACTTC
TRBJ1-1	TRBV29-1	13	once	NA	CSVVSGVRTEAFF	TGCAGCGTTGTATCAGGGGTTCGAACTGAAGCTTTCTTT
TRBJ2-5	TRBV7-9	13	few	NA	CASSVDIWETQYF	TGTGCCAGCAGCGTGGACATTTGGGAGACCCAGTACTTC
TRBJ1-1	TRBV9	15	NA	TRBD1	CASSAGGTEITEAFF	TGTGCCAGCAGCGCAGGGGGGACAGAGATCACTGAAGCTTTCTTT
TRBJ1-6	TRBV5-1	14	NA	NA	CASSLATGEFTLHF	TGCGCCAGCAGCTTGGCGACAGGCGAATTCACCCTCCACTTT
TRBJ1-5	TRBV29-1	12	NA	NA	CSVRVPNQPQHF	TGCAGCGTGAGGGTTCCTAATCAGCCCCAGCATTTT
TRBJ2-2	TRBV19	12	NA	NA	CASSGRAGELFF	TGTGCCAGTAGTGGCAGGGCCGGGGAGCTGTTTTTT
TRBJ1-2	TRBV5-1	14	few	TRBD1	CASSSMDRGAGYTF	TGCGCCAGCAGCTCTATGGACAGGGGAGCCGGCTACACCTTC
TRBJ1-1	TRBV6-5	12	NA	NA	CASSRGNTEAFF	TGTGCCAGCAGTCGCGGAAACACTGAAGCTTTCTTT
TRBJ2-5	TRBV7-2	17	NA	TRBD2	CASSSGLAGGGQETQYF	TGTGCCAGCAGCTCTGGACTAGCGGGGGGTGGGCAAGAGACCCAGTACTTC
TRBJ2-2	TRBV4-3	18	NA	TRBD1	CASSQQSSGQINTGELFF	TGCGCCAGCAGCCAACAGTCTTCGGGACAGATAAACACCGGGGAGCTGTTTTTT
TRBJ1-2	TRBV4-3	14	few	NA	CASSQDLGLPGYTF	TGCGCCAGCAGCCAAGACTTGGGGCTTCCTGGCTACACCTTC
TRBJ2-3	TRBV19	14	NA	NA	CASRRATGRDTQYF	TGTGCCAGTAGGAGGGCTACCGGAAGGGATACGCAGTATTTT
TRBJ1-1	TRBV5-1	18	NA	TRBD1	CASSREGAVLVDGTEAFF	TGCGCCAGCAGCCGGGAGGGGGCGGTTTTGGTCGATGGCACTGAAGCTTTCTTT
TRBJ2-7	TRBV25-1	18	NA	TRBD2	CASSDRGYRAGGIYEQYF	TGTGCCAGCAGTGATCGGGGCTATAGGGCGGGGGGGATCTACGAGCAGTACTTC
TRBJ2-4	TRBV4-1	19	NA	TRBD2	CASSQGGTSGGVAKNIQYF	TGCGCCAGCAGCCAAGGGGGGACTAGCGGGGGAGTAGCCAAAAACATTCAGTACTTC
TRBJ2-1	TRBV10-3	15	once	TRBD2	CAISGLAGGDREQFF	TGTGCCATCAGTGGTCTAGCGGGGGGAGATCGGGAGCAGTTCTTC
TRBJ2-1	TRBV7-2	13	once	NA	CASSFRRALEQFF	TGTGCCAGCAGCTTCCGGCGGGCCTTGGAGCAGTTCTTC
TRBJ2-7	TRBV19	14	NA	TRBD1	CASSARDRGGEQYF	TGTGCCAGTAGTGCCCGGGACAGGGGGGGCGAGCAGTACTTC
TRBJ2-7	TRBV7-2	14	NA	NA	CASSLEPGTYEQYF	TGTGCCAGCAGCTTAGAGCCGGGAACCTACGAGCAGTACTTC
TRBJ1-2	TRBV5-6	15	NA	NA	CASSLGPSGLDGYTF	TGTGCCAGCAGCTTGGGTCCGAGCGGGTTGGATGGCTACACCTTC